These T cell receptor beta chains were read from a single sample in a study of PD-1 blockade in classical Hodgkin lymphoma. Assay: immunoSEQ multiplex PCR; the TCRdb copy retains only in-frame clones and omits some. The table lists almost 95,000 clones, more than 80% of them singletons. Sample: peripheral blood mononuclear cells (PBMCs), taken before the fourth cycle of nivolumab. These receptors were collected from a human donor with classical Hodgkin lymphoma. Each CDR3 is given with its conserved first and last residue. The D gene is left open where the match is weak. Not all rows give a size; the values are once, few, many and, for expanded clones, a class.

CDR3 | DNA | J | V | D | size
CASSPLAGGLGEQFF | TGTGCCAGCAGCCCCCTAGCGGGAGGGCTGGGTGAGCAGTTCTTC | TRBJ2-1 | TRBV7-8 | TRBD2 | .
CASSRNNEKLFF | TGTGCCAGCAGCCGGAACAATGAAAAACTGTTTTTT | TRBJ1-4 | TRBV5-6 | . | .
CASRDRATNEKLFF | TGTGCCAGTAGAGACAGGGCAACTAATGAAAAACTGTTTTTT | TRBJ1-4 | TRBV19 | TRBD1 | .
CASNPLADTQYF | TGTGCCAGCAATCCACTAGCAGATACGCAGTATTTT | TRBJ2-3 | TRBV6-1 | . | .
CASGKQTHQPQHF | TGTGCCAGCGGCAAGCAAACCCATCAGCCCCAGCATTTT | TRBJ1-5 | TRBV21-1 | . | few
CASSKVQWGVGNQPQHF | . | TRBJ1-5 | TRBV21-1 | . | .
CASSQDFKTGAGEQYF | TGCGCCAGCAGCCAAGATTTTAAGACGGGAGCGGGCGAGCAGTACTTC | TRBJ2-7 | TRBV4-1 | . | .
CASSPPGQGYTDTQYF | TGTGCCAGCAGCCCTCCGGGACAGGGGTACACAGATACGCAGTATTTT | TRBJ2-3 | TRBV6-6 | TRBD1 | .
CASSLVDGYTF | TGTGCCAGCAGCTTGGTTGATGGCTACACCTTC | TRBJ1-2 | TRBV5-8 | . | .
CASSPRGSGSNNEQFF | TGTGCCAGCAGCCCCCGGGGAAGCGGGAGTAACAATGAGCAGTTCTTC | TRBJ2-1 | TRBV9 | TRBD2 | .
CASSQQGTQETQYF | TGCGCCAGCAGTCAACAGGGTACCCAAGAGACCCAGTACTTC | TRBJ2-5 | TRBV4-1 | . | .
CAISESPAYNEQFF | TGTGCCATCAGTGAGTCCCCGGCATACAATGAGCAGTTCTTC | TRBJ2-1 | TRBV10-3 | . | .
CAISESTVGQGLSGGYTF | TGTGCCATCAGTGAGTCGACGGTTGGACAGGGACTAAGCGGAGGCTACACCTTC | TRBJ1-2 | TRBV10-3 | TRBD1 | .
CASWTGDLSGYTF | TGTGCCAGCTGGACAGGGGACCTATCCGGCTACACCTTC | TRBJ1-2 | TRBV28 | TRBD1 | .
CASIPALGVNYGYTF | TGTGCCAGCATCCCGGCCCTCGGGGTTAACTATGGCTACACCTTC | TRBJ1-2 | TRBV6-5 | . | .
CASSSTGGFGMNTEAFF | TGTGCCAGCTCTTCGACAGGGGGCTTCGGTATGAACACTGAAGCTTTCTTT | TRBJ1-1 | TRBV18 | TRBD1 | once
CASSEFFGVGETQYF | TGTGCCAGCAGTGAATTCTTTGGGGTAGGGGAGACCCAGTACTTC | TRBJ2-5 | TRBV2 | . | .
CASRPSGYQETQYF | TGTGCCAGCAGACCCAGCGGATACCAAGAGACCCAGTACTTC | TRBJ2-5 | TRBV7-2 | . | .
CSVWTGGDTQYF | TGCAGCGTTTGGACAGGGGGCGATACGCAGTATTTT | TRBJ2-3 | TRBV29-1 | TRBD1 | .
CASSLGQVANTEAFF | TGTGCCAGCAGCTTGGGGCAGGTAGCGAACACTGAAGCTTTCTTT | TRBJ1-1 | TRBV5-6 | . | .
CASTILAGNTGELFF | TGTGCCAGCACCATCCTAGCGGGGAACACCGGGGAGCTGTTTTTT | TRBJ2-2 | TRBV27 | TRBD2 | .
CASSVGRVYNEQFF | TGCGCCAGCAGCGTCGGGAGAGTCTACAATGAGCAGTTCTTC | TRBJ2-1 | TRBV5-1 | . | .
CAISPTAYEQYF | TGTGCCATCAGCCCTACTGCCTACGAGCAGTACTTC | TRBJ2-7 | TRBV10-3 | . | .
CASSLAGIRGGYGYTF | TGCGCCAGCAGCTTGGCCGGGATCCGCGGGGGCTATGGCTACACCTTC | TRBJ1-2 | TRBV5-1 | . | .
CASSFGQGEETQYF | TGTGCCAGCAGCTTCGGACAGGGCGAGGAGACCCAGTACTTC | TRBJ2-5 | TRBV7-9 | TRBD1 | .
CASTVALAGREQFF | TGTGCCAGCACCGTTGCGTTAGCGGGGAGGGAGCAGTTCTTC | TRBJ2-1 | TRBV5-4 | TRBD2 | .
CASSQDSRGSSYEQYF | TGTGCCAGCAGCCAAGACTCGAGGGGTAGCTCCTACGAGCAGTACTTC | TRBJ2-7 | TRBV14 | . | .
CASSLEDRDYEQYF | TGTGCCAGCAGCTTGGAAGACAGGGACTACGAGCAGTACTTC | TRBJ2-7 | TRBV5-4 | TRBD1 | once
CASSLTSGGELFF | TGTGCCAGTAGTCTGACTAGCGGCGGGGAGCTGTTTTTT | TRBJ2-2 | TRBV19 | TRBD2 | .
CASSDLGAGELFF | TGTGCCAGCAGTGACTTGGGGGCCGGGGAGCTGTTTTTT | TRBJ2-2 | TRBV6-1 | . | .
CASTQDRLREQFF | TGTGCCAGCACCCAGGACAGGCTCCGTGAGCAGTTCTTC | TRBJ2-1 | TRBV2 | TRBD1 | .
CASSEFGNTIYF | TGTGCCAGCAGTGAATTTGGAAACACCATATATTTT | TRBJ1-3 | TRBV25-1 | . | .
CAISEQAGEQYF | TGTGCCATCAGTGAACAAGCTGGCGAGCAGTACTTC | TRBJ2-7 | TRBV10-3 | . | .
CASSLWRPLLAGVGETQYF | TGTGCCAGCAGCTTATGGCGGCCCCTCTTAGCGGGAGTTGGAGAGACCCAGTACTTC | TRBJ2-5 | TRBV11-2 | TRBD2 | .
CATSRVIAGGQDTQYF | TGTGCCACCAGCAGAGTGATAGCGGGAGGGCAAGATACGCAGTATTTT | TRBJ2-3 | TRBV15 | TRBD2 | .
CASTLGGGASTDTQYF | TGCGCCAGCACCCTTGGGGGCGGGGCAAGCACAGATACGCAGTATTTT | TRBJ2-3 | TRBV4-1 | . | few
CASSEIQGGGYNEQFF | TGTGCCAGTAGTGAAATTCAGGGAGGAGGCTACAATGAGCAGTTCTTC | TRBJ2-1 | TRBV19 | . | .
CSVAPPKTQYF | TGCAGCGTCGCCCCACCGAAAACGCAGTATTTT | TRBJ2-3 | TRBV29-1 | . | .
CASSLMGGRYEQYF | TGTGCCAGCAGTTTAATGGGGGGACGCTACGAGCAGTACTTC | TRBJ2-7 | TRBV28 | . | .
CASSWGQAANYGYTF | TGTGCCAGCAGCTGGGGACAGGCCGCAAACTATGGCTACACCTTC | TRBJ1-2 | TRBV5-5 | TRBD1 | .
CASTLDGTSTDTQYF | TGTGCCAGCACCTTAGACGGGACTAGCACAGATACGCAGTATTTT | TRBJ2-3 | TRBV6-5 | . | .
CASIGDLEGEKLFF | TGTGCCAGCATCGGGGACCTGGAAGGTGAAAAACTGTTTTTT | TRBJ1-4 | TRBV2 | . | few
CATSRGGRGELFF | TGTGCCACCAGCAGGGGGGGGCGCGGGGAGCTGTTTTTT | TRBJ2-2 | TRBV15 | . | .
CASSPTPILAGGWNEQFF | TGTGCCAGCAGCCCCACCCCTATACTAGCGGGAGGGTGGAATGAGCAGTTCTTC | TRBJ2-1 | TRBV7-3 | TRBD2 | .
CASSARGQTGELFF | TGTGCCAGCTCGGCCCGAGGACAGACCGGGGAGCTGTTTTTT | TRBJ2-2 | TRBV18 | . | .
CASSKDSYGYTF | TGTGCCAGCAGTAAAGACAGCTATGGCTACACCTTC | TRBJ1-2 | TRBV6-6 | . | .
CASSEQGRTNTEAFF | TGTGCCAGCAGTGAACAGGGGAGAACGAACACTGAAGCTTTCTTT | TRBJ1-1 | TRBV6-1 | . | few
CASSSSLWPPLNEQFF | TGTGCCAGCAGCTCGTCCCTCTGGCCCCCGCTCAATGAGCAGTTCTTC | TRBJ2-1 | TRBV11-2 | . | .
CAISGAGGYEQYF | TGTGCCATCAGTGGCGCGGGAGGCTACGAGCAGTACTTC | TRBJ2-7 | TRBV10-3 | TRBD2 | .
CASSLAGGLARANEQFF | TGTGCCAGCAGCTTGGCGGGGGGACTAGCCCGAGCCAATGAGCAGTTCTTC | TRBJ2-1 | TRBV5-4 | TRBD2 | .
CAKEAGAGYVYNEQFF | TGTGCCAAAGAGGCCGGAGCGGGTTACGTATACAATGAGCAGTTCTTC | TRBJ2-1 | TRBV19 | . | .
CASSPWGDNQPQHF | TGTGCCAGCAGCCCTTGGGGTGACAATCAGCCCCAGCATTTT | TRBJ1-5 | TRBV27 | . | .
CASSQTGNSNQPQHF | TGTGCCAGCAGCCAGACGGGGAATAGCAATCAGCCCCAGCATTTT | TRBJ1-5 | TRBV4-2 | . | .
CASRLVGQGDYEQYF | TGTGCCAGCAGACTCGTTGGGCAGGGGGACTACGAGCAGTACTTC | TRBJ2-7 | TRBV6-5 | TRBD1 | .
CASSEPLYGYTF | TGTGCCAGCAGTGAGCCCCTCTATGGCTACACCTTC | TRBJ1-2 | TRBV2 | . | .
CASSPPGSKNIQYF | TGTGCCAGCTCACCACCAGGGTCCAAAAACATTCAGTACTTC | TRBJ2-4 | TRBV18 | . | .
CAISAGPAAYNEQFF | TGTGCCATCAGTGCGGGCCCAGCGGCCTACAATGAGCAGTTCTTC | TRBJ2-1 | TRBV10-3 | . | .